This note documents a single T cell receptor (beta chain) sequence. What antigen it recognizes has not been identified. It has no much larger one-base neighbor in the sample; base qualities were not kept. This sample is drawn from a study of T-cell reconstitution after alpha-beta-depleted transplantation in children (dated by TCRdb to 2015 to 2016). About the full investigation: The study quantitatively tracked T-cell immune reconstitution after TCRalphabeta/CD19-depleted allogeneic hematopoietic cell transplantation in children using TCR repertoire profiling.

Reading the label with the study, this specimen's treatment or condition is: allogeneic hematopoietic cell transplantation with graft depleted of TCRalphabeta T cells and CD19 B cells. The children who served as transplant recipients had been given grafts of TCRalphabeta/CD19-depleted allogeneic hematopoietic cells. General conclusions and limits of the study: About two months after transplant, the apparently early recovery of alphabetaT-cell counts reportedly depended on just several hundred clones that had expanded rapidly and came from non-depleted graft cells. Over the following months the frequencies of hyperexpanded clones went down, and after one year T-cell counts and TCRbeta diversity were mostly credited to newly produced T cells. In some patients, the high TCRbeta diversity seen at day 60 was put down to recipient T cells and intrathymic progenitors that had survived conditioning.

From the cysteine through the phenylalanine, the CDR3 covers 15 amino acids. The CDR3 DNA has 45 bases and is translated from base 1. V is trimmed back by 6 bases and J by 6 bases, and the junction contains 3 bases that no gene match accounts for. CDR1 and CDR2 (MNHEY, SVGEGT) derive from the germline V gene. Preparation of the library involved PCR. This sample was sequenced with an Illumina HiSeq 2500. TCR library preparation used molecular barcoding, with unique molecular identifiers applied to normalize quantification of the TCRbeta repertoire. TCRdb reprocessing: public reads trimmed at Q25 with fastp, clones called with MiXCR, in-frame beta chains kept. Under each unique CDR3 protein, matching rows form one entry showing the most common genes and DNA. For this sample there are about 510,000 distinct CDR3 sequences; roughly 11% appear just once. The ten most abundant clones make up 12% to 15% of the sample.

The receptor's source is a female patient between 2 and 15 years old who had a stem cell transplant for aplastic anemia, so the T cells may come from the graft donor. The rearrangement combines TRBV6-2 or TRBV6-3 with TRBJ2-2, with 14 bases matching TRBD2. Sample: PBMCs, mostly from graft donor cells, taken 180 days after TCRalphabeta/CD19-depleted stem cell transplant. The CDR3 reads as follows: CASRGLAGVSGELFF. The sequence in DNA is TGTGCCAGCAGGGGACTAGCGGGAGTCTCCGGGGAGCTGTTTTTT.